This entry is about one TCR beta chain. Repertoires were generated with immunoSEQ multiplex PCR, while TCRdb's copy carries only in-frame clones and drops some. There are 250,000 to 350,000 clones in the sample; roughly 88% occur only once, and less than 3% lies in the top ten. This sample stems from a study of blood T cell repertoires in COVID-19. CDR3 size: 13 residues. Trimming pared 2 bases from V and 4 bases from J, leaving 8 bases between. Germline CDR1 and CDR2: LGHNA and YSLEER. Material: peripheral blood. The source is a woman in her 30s with active or convalescent COVID-19. The rearrangement links TRBV4-3 to TRBJ1-2; maybe TRBD1 (5 bases). Here the CDR3 DNA reads TGCGCCAGCAGCCAAACAGGTTTCTATGGCTACACCTTC. Its translation: CASSQTGFYGYTF.